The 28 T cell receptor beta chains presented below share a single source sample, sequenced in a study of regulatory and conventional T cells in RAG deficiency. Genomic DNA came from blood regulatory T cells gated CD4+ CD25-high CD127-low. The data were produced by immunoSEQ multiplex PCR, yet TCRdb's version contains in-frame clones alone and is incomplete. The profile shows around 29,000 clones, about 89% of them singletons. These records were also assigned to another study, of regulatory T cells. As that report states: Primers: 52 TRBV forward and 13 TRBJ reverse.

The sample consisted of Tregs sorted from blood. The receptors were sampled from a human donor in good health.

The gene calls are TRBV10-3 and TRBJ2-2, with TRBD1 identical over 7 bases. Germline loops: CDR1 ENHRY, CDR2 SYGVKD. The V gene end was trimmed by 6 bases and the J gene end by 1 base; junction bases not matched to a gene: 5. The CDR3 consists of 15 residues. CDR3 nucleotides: TGTGCCATCAGACCCGACAGGGTGAACACCGGGGAGCTGTTTTTT. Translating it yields CAIRPDRVNTGELFF.

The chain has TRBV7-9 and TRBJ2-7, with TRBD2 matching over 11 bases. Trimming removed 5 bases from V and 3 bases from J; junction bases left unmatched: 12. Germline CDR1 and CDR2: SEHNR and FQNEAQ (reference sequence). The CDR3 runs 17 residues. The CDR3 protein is CASSPKSTSGTVYEQYF. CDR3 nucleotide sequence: TGTGCCAGCAGCCCAAAATCGACTAGCGGGACGGTCTACGAGCAGTACTTC.

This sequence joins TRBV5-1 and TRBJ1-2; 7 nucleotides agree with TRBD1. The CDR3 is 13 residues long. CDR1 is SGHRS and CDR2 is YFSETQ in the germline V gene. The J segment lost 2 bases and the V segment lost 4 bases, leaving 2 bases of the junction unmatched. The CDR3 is CASSPGQNYGYTF. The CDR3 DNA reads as TGCGCCAGCAGCCCGGGACAGAACTATGGCTACACCTTC.

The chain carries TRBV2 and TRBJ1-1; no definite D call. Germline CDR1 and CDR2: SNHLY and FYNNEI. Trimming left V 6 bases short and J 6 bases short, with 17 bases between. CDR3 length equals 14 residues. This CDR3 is CASRRQVNPAEAFF. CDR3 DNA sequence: TGTGCCAGCAGGCGTCAGGTTAACCCCGCTGAAGCTTTCTTT.

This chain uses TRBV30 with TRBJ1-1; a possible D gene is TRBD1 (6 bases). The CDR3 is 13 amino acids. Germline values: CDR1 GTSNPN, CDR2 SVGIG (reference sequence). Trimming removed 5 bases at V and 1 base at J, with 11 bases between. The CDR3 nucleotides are TGTGCCTGGGAAGGGGGTCGGAACACTGAAGCTTTCTTT. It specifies CAWEGGRNTEAFF.

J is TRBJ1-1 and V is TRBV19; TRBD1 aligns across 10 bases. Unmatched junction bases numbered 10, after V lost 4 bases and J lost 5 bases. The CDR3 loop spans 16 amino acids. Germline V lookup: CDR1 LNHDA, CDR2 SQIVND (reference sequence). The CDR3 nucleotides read TGTGCCAGTAGTAGGGGGACAGGGGTTAGGGGAACTGAAGCTTTCTTT. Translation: CASSRGTGVRGTEAFF.

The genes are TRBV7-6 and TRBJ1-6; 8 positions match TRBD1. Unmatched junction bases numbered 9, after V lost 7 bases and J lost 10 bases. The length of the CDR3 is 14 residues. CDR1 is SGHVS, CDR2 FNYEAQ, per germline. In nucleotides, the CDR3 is TGTGCCAGCAAATCAGGACAGGGCAGATCACCCCTCCACTTT. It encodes CASKSGQGRSPLHF.

The CDR3 loop reads CASRQTGKNTGELFF. The DNA for the CDR3 is TGCGCCAGCAGGCAGACAGGGAAGAACACCGGGGAGCTGTTTTTT. The chain links TRBV4-1 to TRBJ2-2, with 7 bases fitting TRBD1. Germline assignment: CDR1 MGHRA and CDR2 YSYEKL. The ends lost 6 bases at V and 1 base at J; junction bases unmatched: 5. The CDR3 consists of 15 residues.

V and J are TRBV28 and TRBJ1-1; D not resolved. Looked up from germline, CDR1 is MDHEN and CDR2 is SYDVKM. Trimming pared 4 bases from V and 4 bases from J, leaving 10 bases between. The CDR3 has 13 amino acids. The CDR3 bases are TGTGCCAGCAGTTACAGCGGGCTCACTGAAGCTTTCTTT. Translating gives CASSYSGLTEAFF.

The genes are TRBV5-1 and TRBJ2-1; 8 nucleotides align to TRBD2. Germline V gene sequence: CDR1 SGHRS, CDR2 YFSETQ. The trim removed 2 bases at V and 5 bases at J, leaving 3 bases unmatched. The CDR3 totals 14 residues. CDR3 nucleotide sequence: TGCGCCAGCAGCTTAGGGACTAGTAACAATGAGCAGTTCTTC. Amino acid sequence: CASSLGTSNNEQFF. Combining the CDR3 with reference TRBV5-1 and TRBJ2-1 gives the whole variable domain KAGVTQTPRYLIKTRGQQVTLSCSPISGHRSVSWYQQTPGQGLQFLFEYFSETQRNKGNFPGRFSGRQFSNSRSEMNVSTLELGDSALYLCASSLGTSNNEQFFGPGTRLTVL.

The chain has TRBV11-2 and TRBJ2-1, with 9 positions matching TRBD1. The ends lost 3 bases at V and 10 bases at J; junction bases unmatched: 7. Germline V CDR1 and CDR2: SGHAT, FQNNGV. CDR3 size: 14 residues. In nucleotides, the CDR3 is TGTGCCAGCAGCTTCGGGACAGGGCAGGGGGAGCAGTTCTTC. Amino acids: CASSFGTGQGEQFF.

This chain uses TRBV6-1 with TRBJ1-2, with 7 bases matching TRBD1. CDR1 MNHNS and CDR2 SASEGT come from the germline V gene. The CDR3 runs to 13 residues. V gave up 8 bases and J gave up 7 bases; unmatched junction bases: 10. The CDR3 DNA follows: TGTGCCAGCTTACCACTCGACAGGGTTGGCTACACCTTC. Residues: CASLPLDRVGYTF.

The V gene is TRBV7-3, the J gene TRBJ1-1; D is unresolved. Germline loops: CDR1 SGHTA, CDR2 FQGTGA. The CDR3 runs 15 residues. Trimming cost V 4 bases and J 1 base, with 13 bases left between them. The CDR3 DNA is TGTGCCAGCAGCTCCGGGAATGCTAGGAACACTGAAGCTTTCTTT. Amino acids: CASSSGNARNTEAFF.

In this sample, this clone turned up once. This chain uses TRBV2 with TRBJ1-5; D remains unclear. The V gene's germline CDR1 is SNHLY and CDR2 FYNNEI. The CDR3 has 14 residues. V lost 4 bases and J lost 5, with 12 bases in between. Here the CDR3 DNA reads TGTGCCAGCAGTGGGCCAGGCCGCGATCAGCCCCAGCATTTT. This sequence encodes CASSGPGRDQPQHF.

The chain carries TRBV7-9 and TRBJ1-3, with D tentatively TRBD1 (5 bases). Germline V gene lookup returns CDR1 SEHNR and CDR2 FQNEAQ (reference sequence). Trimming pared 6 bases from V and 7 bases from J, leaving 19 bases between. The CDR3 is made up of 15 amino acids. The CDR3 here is CASRLSGGTTNTIYF. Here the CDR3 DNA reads TGTGCCAGCAGACTCTCGGGGGGAACGACTAACACCATATATTTT.

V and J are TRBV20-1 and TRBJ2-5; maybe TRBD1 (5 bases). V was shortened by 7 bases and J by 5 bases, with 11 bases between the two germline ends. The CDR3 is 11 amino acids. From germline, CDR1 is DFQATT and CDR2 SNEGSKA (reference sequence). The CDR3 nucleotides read TGCAGTGTTTCCCACAGGGAGACCCAGTACTTC. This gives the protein CSVSHRETQYF.

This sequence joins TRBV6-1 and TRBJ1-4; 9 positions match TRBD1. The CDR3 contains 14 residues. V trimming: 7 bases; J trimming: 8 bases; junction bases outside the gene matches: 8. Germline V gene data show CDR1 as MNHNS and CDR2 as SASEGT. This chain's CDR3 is CASTLGQGDEKLFF. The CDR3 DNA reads TGTGCCAGCACCCTGGGACAGGGTGACGAAAAACTGTTTTTT.

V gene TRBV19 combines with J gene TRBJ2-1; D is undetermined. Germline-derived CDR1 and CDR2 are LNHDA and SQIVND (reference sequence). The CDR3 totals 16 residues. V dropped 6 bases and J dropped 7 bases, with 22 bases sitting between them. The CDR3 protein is CASRPGMVHVENEQFF. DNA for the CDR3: TGTGCCAGTAGACCTGGGATGGTCCATGTGGAAAATGAGCAGTTCTTC.

The CDR3 sequence: CASSYTPGPGLSGNTIYF. CDR3 bases: TGTGCCAGCAGTTACACACCGGGACCCGGACTCTCTGGAAACACCATATATTTT. The chain couples TRBV5-4 to TRBJ1-3; D might be TRBD1 (5 bases). This CDR3 spans 18 amino acids. Trimming removed 5 bases from V and 0 bases from J, with 21 bases in between. The germline V gene has CDR1 SGHNT and CDR2 YYREEE (reference sequence).

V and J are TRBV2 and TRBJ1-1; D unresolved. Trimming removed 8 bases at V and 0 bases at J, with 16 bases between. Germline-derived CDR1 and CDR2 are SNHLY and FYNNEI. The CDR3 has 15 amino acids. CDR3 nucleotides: TGTGCCAGCCTCCTCGAGAAATACATGAACACTGAAGCTTTCTTT. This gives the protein CASLLEKYMNTEAFF.

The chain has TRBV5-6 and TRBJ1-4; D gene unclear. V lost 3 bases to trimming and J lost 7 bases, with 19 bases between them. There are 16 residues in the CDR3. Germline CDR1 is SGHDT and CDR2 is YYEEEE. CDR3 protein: CASSSTKGGRREKLFF. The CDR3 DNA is TGTGCCAGCAGCTCAACCAAGGGCGGTAGGCGTGAAAAACTGTTTTTT. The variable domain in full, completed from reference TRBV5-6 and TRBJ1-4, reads DAGVTQSPTHLIKTRGQQVTLRCSPKSGHDTVSWYQQALGQGPQFIFQYYEEEERQRGNFPDRFSGHQFPNYSSELNVNALLLGDSALYLCASSSTKGGRREKLFFGSGTQLSVL.

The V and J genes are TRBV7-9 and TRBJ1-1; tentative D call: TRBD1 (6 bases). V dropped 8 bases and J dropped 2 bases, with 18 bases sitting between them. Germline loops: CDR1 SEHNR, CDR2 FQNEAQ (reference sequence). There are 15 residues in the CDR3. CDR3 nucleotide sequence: TGTGCCAGCGTAGGTACGGGACATCGAAACACTGAAGCTTTCTTT. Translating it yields CASVGTGHRNTEAFF. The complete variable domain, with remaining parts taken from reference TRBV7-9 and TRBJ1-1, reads DTGVSQNPRHKITKRGQNVTFRCDPISEHNRLYWYRQTLGQGPEFLTYFQNEAQLEKSRLLSDRFSAERPKGSFSTLEIQRTEQGDSAMYLCASVGTGHRNTEAFFGQGTRLTVV.

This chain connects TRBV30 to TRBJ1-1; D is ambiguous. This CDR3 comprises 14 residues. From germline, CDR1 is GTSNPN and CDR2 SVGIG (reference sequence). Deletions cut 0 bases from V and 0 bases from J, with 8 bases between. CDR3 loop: CAWSVTPMNTEAFF. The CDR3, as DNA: TGTGCCTGGAGTGTAACGCCCATGAACACTGAAGCTTTCTTT.

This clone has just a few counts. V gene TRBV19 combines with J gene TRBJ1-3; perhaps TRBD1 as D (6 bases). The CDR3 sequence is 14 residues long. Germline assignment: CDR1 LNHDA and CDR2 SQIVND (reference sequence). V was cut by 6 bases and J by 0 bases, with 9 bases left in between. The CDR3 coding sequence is TGTGCCAGTAGGAGACAGGCCTCTGGAAACACCATATATTTT. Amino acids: CASRRQASGNTIYF.

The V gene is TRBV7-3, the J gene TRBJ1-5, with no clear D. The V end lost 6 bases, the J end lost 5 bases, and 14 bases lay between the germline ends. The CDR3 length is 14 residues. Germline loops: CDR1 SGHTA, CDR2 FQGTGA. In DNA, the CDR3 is TGTGCCAGCAGTTCAGGAGGTGGTGATCAGCCCCAGCATTTT. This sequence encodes CASSSGGGDQPQHF.

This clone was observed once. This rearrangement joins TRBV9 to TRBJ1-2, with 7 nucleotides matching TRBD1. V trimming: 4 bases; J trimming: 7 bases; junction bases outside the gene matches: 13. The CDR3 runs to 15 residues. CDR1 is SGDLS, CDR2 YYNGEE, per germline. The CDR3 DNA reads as TGTGCCAGCAGCCCCCGACCAACAGGGGAGATTGGCTACACCTTC. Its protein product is CASSPRPTGEIGYTF.

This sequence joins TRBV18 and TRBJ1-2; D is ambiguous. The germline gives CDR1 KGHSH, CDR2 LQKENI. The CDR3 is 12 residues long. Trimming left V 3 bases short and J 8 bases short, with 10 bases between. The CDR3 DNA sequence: TGTGCCAGCTCACCTCTCGTCACGGGCTACACCTTC. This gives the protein CASSPLVTGYTF.

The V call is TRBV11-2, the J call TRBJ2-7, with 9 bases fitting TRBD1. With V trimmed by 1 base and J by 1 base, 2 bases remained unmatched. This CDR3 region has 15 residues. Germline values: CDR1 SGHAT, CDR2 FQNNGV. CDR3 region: CASSLVDRGSYEQYF. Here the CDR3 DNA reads TGTGCCAGCAGCTTAGTCGACAGGGGGTCCTACGAGCAGTACTTC.